The T cell receptor beta chain described here comes from a study of OX40 agonist ivuxolimab in advanced cancers. For the study in its entirety: Ivuxolimab was a fully human IgG2 agonistic monoclonal antibody targeting the costimulatory receptor OX40 (CD134). Intravenous ivuxolimab was administered to patients every 2 weeks at six dose levels: 0.01, 0.1, 0.3, 1.5, 3 and 10 mg/kg. Of the roughly 52 dose-escalation patients, hepatocellular carcinoma was present in around 20, melanoma in approximately 15, renal cell carcinoma in 9 and head and neck cancer in 9. In the dose-escalation cohort, around 80% of patients were male, and the mean age was approximately 60 years with a range of roughly 20 to 80. Prior anti-PD-1, anti-PD-L1 or anti-CTLA-4 therapy was permitted, and checkpoint inhibitors had been received by around 39% of dose-escalation patients. Partial responses were achieved by three dose-escalation patients, of whom one had hepatocellular carcinoma and two had cutaneous melanoma. Peripheral TCRbeta sequencing aimed to test whether ivuxolimab altered TCR sequence diversity and caused clonal T-cell expansion. The paper covers the monotherapy dose-escalation part of the phase I ivuxolimab trial, which included N ≈ 50 patients. Results and caveats for the whole study, not just this receptor: At doses of 0.1 to 3.0 mg/kg, clonal expansion of both CD4+ and CD8+ blood T cells was observed from baseline to week 6. After ivuxolimab, CD8+ T cells had more expanded clones than CD4+ T cells on average. The antigen specificity of the peripheral T cells that underwent clonal expansion was not determined. Low levels of normalized T-cell clonal expansion were also seen in some nonresponding patients. In the 0.1-3.0 mg/kg groups, partial responders were among the patients with the lowest normalized peripheral clonal expansion, particularly in CD8+ T cells.

The trial excluded patients who had a history of autoimmune disease or who were on systemic immunosuppression. Peripheral blood for TCR sequencing was collected from all dose cohorts at baseline, on cycle 4 day 1, and on cycle 7 day 1. Samples were obtained from an open-label, multicenter, first-in-human phase I dose-escalation trial of ivuxolimab. The trial enrolled adults with locally advanced or metastatic head and neck squamous cell, hepatocellular, melanoma or renal cell carcinoma. CD4+ and CD8+ T cells were sorted separately from peripheral blood before TCR sequencing. CDR1 and CDR2 are drawn from the germline V gene: SGHTA, FQGTGA. V and J are trimmed by 6 bases and 7 bases, and the gene matches miss 10 bases of the junction. The CDR3, from cysteine to phenylalanine, totals 15 residues. The CDR3 DNA has 45 bases and is translated from base 1. Worth noting for this clone: Its target antigen remains unknown. It has no much larger one-base neighbor in the sample; base qualities were not kept.

For sequencing of the TCRbeta CDR3 region, genomic DNA was extracted from the sorted cells. The immunoSEQ Assay was used for sequencing of TCRbeta CDR3 regions. The table comes from immuneACCESS by way of TCRdb, which keeps in-frame sequences with V and J called. Part of the clones is missing from these tables; in studies checked, under half for an unresolved V gene and the rest for unknown reasons. This sample holds 58,000 or so clones; roughly nine tenths were observed only once. The ten largest clones take up 11% of the sample. This sequence uses TRBV7-3 and TRBJ1-4, with 8 bases matching TRBD1. This specimen was CD4+ or CD8+ T cells sorted from blood, taken in a trial of the OX40 agonist ivuxolimab. This TCR derives from an adult with an advanced solid tumor such as melanoma, head and neck, liver or kidney cancer. The DNA sequence follows: TGTGCCAGCAGTTTGACAGGGGAGCAGGGTGAAAAACTGTTTTTT. Its translation is CASSLTGEQGEKLFF.